A single sample gave rise to the 26 T cell receptor beta chains below, sequenced in a study of radiation and T cells in renal cell carcinoma (dated by TCRdb to between 2020 and 2021). Library creation used the immunoSEQ multiplex PCR assay. TCRdb holds this immuneACCESS table with in-frame rearrangements only. Some clones are missing; in checked studies, unresolved V genes explain under half, and the rest has no known cause. The sample table contains more than 100,000 clones; only one count was recorded for around 89% of them. Of the sample, over 4.5% falls within the top ten clones. The time point label for this specimen denotes: blood 2 weeks post-SBRT. Interpreted using the paper, the treatment or condition label stands for: 15 Gy SBRT to primary tumor, nephrectomy 4 weeks later. This specimen was blood, taken from a patient whose treatment included radiotherapy and nephrectomy. These receptors originate from a woman in her 70s with renal cell carcinoma.

The rearrangement uses TRBV18 and TRBJ1-1; 7 nucleotides align to TRBD1. Per germline, CDR1 KGHSH and CDR2 LQKENI. The CDR3 length is 13 residues. Germline trimming cut 8 bases from V and 0 bases from J; bases unmatched to any gene: 3. Written as DNA, the CDR3 is TGTGCCAGCGTGGGACAGTTGAACACTGAAGCTTTCTTT. It yields the protein CASVGQLNTEAFF.

The genes are TRBV11-3 and TRBJ2-7, with a tentative D call TRBD2 (7 bases). Germline CDR1 and CDR2: SGHNT and YENEEA. The V end was cut by 1 base, the J end by 2 bases, with 12 bases between. The CDR3 has 15 residues. This CDR3 reads CASSLAPGGPYEQYF. For the CDR3, the DNA is TGTGCCAGCAGCTTAGCGCCGGGGGGCCCCTACGAGCAGTACTTC.

The chain is built from TRBV9 and TRBJ2-3; 9 bases line up with TRBD2. CDR3 length: 17 amino acids. J lost 0 bases, V lost 3 bases, and 8 bases had no gene match. From germline, CDR1 is SGDLS and CDR2 YYNGEE. The CDR3 is CASSASGTSSSTDTQYF. In DNA form, the CDR3 reads TGTGCCAGCAGCGCCTCCGGGACTAGCAGTAGCACAGATACGCAGTATTTT.

This chain joins TRBV10-3 and TRBJ1-3; a possible D gene is TRBD1 (5 bases). The CDR3 is 15 residues long. V was trimmed by 6 bases and J by 4 bases, leaving 16 bases between them. The germline V gene has CDR1 ENHRY and CDR2 SYGVKD. The CDR3, as DNA: TGTGCCATCAGGGGGACCGTCTCCCCCGGAAACACCATATATTTT. Amino acid sequence: CAIRGTVSPGNTIYF.

The chain is built from TRBV28 and TRBJ2-1; D is uncertain. V lost 2 bases, J lost 6 bases, and 2 bases lay in between. The germline V gene has CDR1 MDHEN and CDR2 SYDVKM. The CDR3 sequence is 11 residues long. CDR3 protein: CASSLTNEQFF. CDR3 nucleotides: TGTGCCAGCAGTTTAACCAATGAGCAGTTCTTC.

This clone has more than one count but fewer than ten. The V and J genes are TRBV7-6 and TRBJ1-1; D unclear. The ends were cut back, 4 bases at V and 5 bases at J, with 8 bases in the middle. From germline, CDR1 is SGHVS and CDR2 FNYEAQ. This CDR3 is 12 amino acids long. CDR3 in amino acids: CASSSLETEAFF. CDR3 in DNA: TGTGCCAGCAGCTCCTTGGAGACTGAAGCTTTCTTT.

The chain carries TRBV6-5 and TRBJ1-2; D is unresolved. Trimming took 6 bases from V and 8 from J, leaving 13 bases between them. The germline gives CDR1 MNHEY, CDR2 SVGAGI. The CDR3 is made up of 12 amino acids. The CDR3 spells CASSGPSYGYTF. The CDR3 DNA follows: TGTGCCAGCAGCGGCCCGTCTTACGGCTACACCTTC.

The J gene is TRBJ1-5, the V gene TRBV7-6; possible D gene TRBD1, 6 bases. The CDR3 consists of 15 residues. Germline CDR1 is SGHVS and CDR2 is FNYEAQ. Trimming left V 2 bases short and J 2 bases short, with 10 bases between. The CDR3 protein is CASSLTGGRNQPQHF. CDR3 sequence (DNA): TGTGCCAGCAGCTTAACTGGGGGGCGCAATCAGCCCCAGCATTTT.

This clone was detected only once. The V call is TRBV5-4, the J call TRBJ1-1; 9 bases map to TRBD1. Looked up from germline, CDR1 is SGHNT and CDR2 is YYREEE (reference sequence). The CDR3 loop spans 14 amino acids. V was pared by 3 bases and J by 2 bases, with 2 bases of the junction left unmatched. The CDR3 DNA reads as TGTGCCAGCAGCTACAGGGGGCCTAACACTGAAGCTTTCTTT. Its translation is CASSYRGPNTEAFF.

The CDR3, as DNA: TGTGCCAGCAGTTTAAGGTCATGGGGGAACACTGAAGCTTTCTTT. Translated, it gives CASSLRSWGNTEAFF. The V and J genes are TRBV28 and TRBJ1-1; unclear D gene. The V end lost 2 bases, the J end lost 1 base, and 11 bases lay between the germline ends. The CDR3 contains 15 residues. The germline V gene encodes CDR1 MDHEN and CDR2 SYDVKM.

This chain links TRBV7-2 with TRBJ1-4; a possible D gene is TRBD1 (6 bases). V was cut by 6 bases and J by 5 bases, with 19 bases left in between. Looked up from germline, CDR1 is SGHTA and CDR2 is FQGNSA. This CDR3 spans 16 amino acids. The CDR3 region has the DNA TGTGCCAGCAGTCCGACAGGCCTCATCGGAAATGAAAAACTGTTTTTT. It is translated as CASSPTGLIGNEKLFF.

The chain couples TRBV5-4 to TRBJ2-3; 8 nucleotides align to TRBD1. Germline V CDR1 and CDR2: SGHNT, YYREEE (reference sequence). This CDR3 comprises 16 residues. The ends lost 4 bases at V and 5 bases at J; junction bases unmatched: 12. Written as DNA, the CDR3 is TGTGCCAGCAGCAGAGAGCCGACAGGGGCTAAAGATACGCAGTATTTT. This sequence encodes CASSREPTGAKDTQYF.

The V call is TRBV4-1, the J call TRBJ1-1; D remains unclear. V lost 0 bases and J 4 bases, leaving 9 bases between the germline ends. Looked up from germline, CDR1 is MGHRA and CDR2 is YSYEKL. The CDR3 runs to 14 residues. CDR3: CASSQDPRGTEAFF. In DNA, the CDR3 is TGCGCCAGCAGCCAAGACCCCCGAGGCACTGAAGCTTTCTTT.

J is TRBJ1-1 and V is TRBV28; unclear D gene. The V end lost 3 bases, the J end lost 2 bases, and 10 bases lay between the germline ends. From germline, CDR1 is MDHEN and CDR2 SYDVKM. This CDR3 comprises 14 residues. In DNA, the CDR3 is TGTGCCAGCAGTTTTTTTATGGGAAACACTGAAGCTTTCTTT. It codes for CASSFFMGNTEAFF.

J is TRBJ1-5 and V is TRBV16; 8 nucleotides agree with TRBD1. This CDR3 region has 16 residues. V shed 2 bases and J 4 bases; nucleotides not matched to a gene: 7. CDR1 and CDR2 (germline): KGHSY, FQNENV. This CDR3 is CASSQEAGGTNQPQHF. In DNA, the CDR3 is TGTGCCAGCAGCCAAGAAGCAGGGGGCACGAATCAGCCCCAGCATTTT.

The chain joins TRBV9 to TRBJ1-1; 8 nucleotides agree with TRBD1. The germline gives CDR1 SGDLS, CDR2 YYNGEE. Losses at the gene ends were 4 bases for V and 1 base for J; bases not matched to a gene: 6. This CDR3 contains 15 residues. This chain's CDR3 is CASSSRTGQNTEAFF. The DNA for the CDR3 is TGTGCCAGCAGCTCCAGGACAGGGCAGAACACTGAAGCTTTCTTT.

The chain is built from TRBV6-1 and TRBJ1-1; D ambiguous. The V and J ends lost 8 bases and 6 bases respectively, with 4 bases between them. Germline V lookup: CDR1 MNHNS, CDR2 SASEGT. The CDR3 loop spans 9 amino acids. The CDR3 sequence: CASLPEAFF. CDR3 DNA: TGTGCCAGCCTCCCTGAAGCTTTCTTT.

The rearrangement joins TRBV11-3 to TRBJ2-3; D is undetermined. This CDR3 is 16 amino acids long. The V end lost 1 base, the J end lost 3 bases, and 14 bases lay between the germline ends. Germline V gene data show CDR1 as SGHNT and CDR2 as YENEEA. The CDR3 DNA is TGTGCCAGCAGCTTAGCGGTATCGCGGTCTACAGATACGCAGTATTTT. It is translated as CASSLAVSRSTDTQYF.

J is TRBJ1-5 and V is TRBV7-8; D possibly corresponds to TRBD1 (5 bases). This CDR3 comprises 14 residues. V was trimmed by 1 base and J by 4 bases, leaving 8 bases between them. CDR1 SGHVS and CDR2 FQNEAQ come from the germline V gene. The CDR3 DNA reads as TGTGCCAGCAGCTTAGACCCAGGGAATCAGCCCCAGCATTTT. Translation: CASSLDPGNQPQHF.

The chain links TRBV6-4 to TRBJ2-4, with 7 bases identical to TRBD1. The CDR3 is made up of 13 amino acids. Germline CDR1 and CDR2: MRHNA and SNTAGT. With V trimmed by 5 bases and J by 8 bases, 6 bases remained unmatched. CDR3 protein: CASSLNRGDIQYF. The CDR3 DNA follows: TGTGCCAGCAGTCTTAACAGGGGTGACATTCAGTACTTC.

The CDR3 protein is CASSVDLGETQYF. The CDR3 DNA reads TGTGCCAGCAGTGTCGACCTAGGGGAGACCCAGTACTTC. The V gene is TRBV2, the J gene TRBJ2-5, with D hard to call. The CDR3 runs to 13 residues. V was trimmed by 4 bases and J by 5 bases, leaving 11 bases between them. Germline values: CDR1 SNHLY, CDR2 FYNNEI.

The chain recombines TRBV2 with TRBJ1-4, with TRBD1 matching over 8 bases. CDR3 size: 14 residues. Germline lookup yields CDR1 SNHLY and CDR2 FYNNEI. The trim removed 5 bases at V and 8 bases at J, leaving 7 bases unmatched. The CDR3 protein is CASSPTGAGEKLFF. The CDR3 DNA sequence: TGTGCCAGCAGTCCGACAGGGGCAGGAGAAAAACTGTTTTTT.

The chain is built from TRBV7-2 and TRBJ2-7; D assignment may be TRBD1 or TRBD2 (6 bases each). CDR1 is SGHTA and CDR2 is FQGNSA in the germline V gene. The CDR3 has 14 amino acids. The ends were cut back, 6 bases at V and 4 bases at J, with 16 bases in the middle. The CDR3 sequence: CASSHGGQRYEQYF. CDR3 DNA sequence: TGTGCCAGCAGTCATGGGGGGCAGCGATACGAGCAGTACTTC.

The CDR3 DNA follows: TGTGCCAGCAGCTCGCAGGAAGGTACGCAGTATTTT. This sequence encodes CASSSQEGTQYF. This sequence joins TRBV7-9 and TRBJ2-3; D is uncertain. The V end lost 4 bases, the J end lost 8 bases, and 10 bases lay between the germline ends. The CDR3 loop spans 12 amino acids. CDR1 and CDR2 from the germline V gene are SEHNR and FQNEAQ (reference sequence). The full variable domain, rest sourced from reference TRBV7-9 and TRBJ2-3, is DTGVSQNPRHKITKRGQNVTFRCDPISEHNRLYWYRQTLGQGPEFLTYFQNEAQLEKSRLLSDRFSAERPKGSFSTLEIQRTEQGDSAMYLCASSSQEGTQYFGPGTRLTVL.

This clone came up a few times. The chain carries TRBV10-1 and TRBJ1-4; maybe TRBD1 (6 bases). V was cut by 7 bases and J by 6 bases, with 12 bases left in between. This CDR3 is 13 amino acids long. Germline V lookup: CDR1 WNHNN, CDR2 SYGVQD (reference sequence). Written as DNA, the CDR3 is TGCGCCAGCACATACAGGGCCGATGAAAAACTGTTTTTT. This translates into CASTYRADEKLFF.

CDR3 DNA sequence: TGTGCCAGCAGCTCCGACAGGGGCGTAAATCAGCCCCAGCATTTT. As protein: CASSSDRGVNQPQHF. J is TRBJ1-5 and V is TRBV7-2; 8 bases align to TRBD1. CDR1 and CDR2 from the germline V gene are SGHTA and FQGNSA. This CDR3 spans 15 amino acids. Unmatched junction bases numbered 6, after V lost 4 bases and J lost 4 bases.